This T cell receptor beta chain was recovered during a study of T cell repertoires in cytomegalovirus infection. As for the study in general: Public TCR beta signatures were indicative of both CMV infection and a matching HLA type.

After removal of 5 bases from V and 4 bases from J, the junction contained 9 bases not matched to a gene. From germline, CDR1 is MNHEY and CDR2 SVGEGT. The length of the CDR3 is 15 residues. Study-wide results and caveats: CMV-specific TCR beta clonotypes restricted by HLA-C dominated the ex vivo response. People with CMV and the relevant HLA were identified by cumulative public TCR beta family frequency.

Details on this clonotype: Antigen: not known.

TCRdb used MiXCR to reprocess the reads, holding one entry per CDR3 protein. The data contain about 68,000 distinct CDR3 sequences, roughly 20% of them seen just once; the ten biggest clones take up roughly 79%. Sequencing was performed on PBMCs, sequenced either directly or after in vitro stimulation (not recorded which). This sequence originates from a human donor in good health (CMV status not recorded). Some clones in this sample may be carry-over from other donors' samples. The chain recombines TRBV6-2 or TRBV6-3 with TRBJ2-7, with 9 bases identical to TRBD2. The CDR3 DNA follows: TGTGCCAGCAGTCCGAGCGGGAGGCCGCCGTACGAGCAGTACGTC. Protein: CASSPSGRPPYEQYV.